Shown below are 3 T cell receptor beta chains from a single sample sequenced in a study of regulatory T cells in long-lasting Graves disease. Time point specified: persistent/refractory GD, antithyroid drugs over 5 years with positive TRAb. RNA from PBMCs was the source of the TCR library. Arm-PCR of CDR3 regions and iRepertoire HTBI primers were used to build TCR beta libraries. TCRdb re-called the multiplex PCR reads with MiXCR, one entry per CDR3 protein. The sample includes about 470,000 distinct CDR3 sequences, roughly 20% of them seen just once. This specimen was peripheral blood mononuclear cells (PBMCs), taken when the disease was refractory, from a patient treated with antithyroid drugs. The receptors were sampled from a female donor with Graves disease.

This clonotype was detected many times. The chain combines TRBV6-1 with TRBJ1-4; TRBD1 agrees at 7 bases. The ends lost 5 bases at V and 8 bases at J; junction bases unmatched: 8. Germline values: CDR1 MNHNS, CDR2 SASEGT. This CDR3 is 14 amino acids long. Here the CDR3 reads CASSLTGVGEKLFF. The CDR3 coding sequence is TGTGCCAGCAGTCTTACAGGGGTGGGCGAAAAACTGTTTTTT.

This clonotype was counted between two and nine times. This chain joins TRBV3-1 and TRBJ1-1; D perhaps matches TRBD1 (6 bases). The V gene's germline CDR1 is LGHDT and CDR2 YNNKEL (reference sequence). The V end lost 4 bases, the J end lost 7 bases, and 25 bases lay between the germline ends. The CDR3 is 17 residues long. CDR3 in DNA: TGTGCCAGCAGCCCACAGGGTCGGGGTCAGGCGGCGTTTGAAGCTTTCTTT. This sequence encodes CASSPQGRGQAAFEAFF.

The V and J genes are TRBV5-1 and TRBJ1-4, with D possibly matching TRBD1 (5 bases). CDR1 is SGHRS and CDR2 is YFSETQ in the germline V gene. This CDR3 contains 15 residues. V dropped 4 bases and J dropped 6 bases, with 16 bases sitting between them. CDR3 bases: TGCGCCAGCAGCCCCGGAGGGGTTAGAGATGAAAAACTGTTTTTT. It specifies CASSPGGVRDEKLFF.